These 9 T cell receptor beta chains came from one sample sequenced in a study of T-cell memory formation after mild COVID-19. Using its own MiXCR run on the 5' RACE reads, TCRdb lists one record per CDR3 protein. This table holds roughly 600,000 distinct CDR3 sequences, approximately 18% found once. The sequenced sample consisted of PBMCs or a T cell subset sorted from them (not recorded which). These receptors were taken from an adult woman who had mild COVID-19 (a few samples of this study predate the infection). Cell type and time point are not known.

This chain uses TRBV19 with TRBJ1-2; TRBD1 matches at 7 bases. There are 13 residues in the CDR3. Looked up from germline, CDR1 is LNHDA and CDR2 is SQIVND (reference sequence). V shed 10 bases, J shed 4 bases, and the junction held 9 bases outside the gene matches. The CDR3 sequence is CATLGTAGYGYTF. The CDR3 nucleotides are TGTGCCACCTTGGGGACAGCTGGCTATGGCTACACCTTC.

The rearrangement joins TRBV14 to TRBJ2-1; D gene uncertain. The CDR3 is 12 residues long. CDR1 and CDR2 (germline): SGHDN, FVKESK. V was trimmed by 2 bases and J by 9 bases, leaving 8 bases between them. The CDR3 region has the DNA TGTGCCAGCAGCCAACTCTTAGCTGAGCAGTTCTTC. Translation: CASSQLLAEQFF.

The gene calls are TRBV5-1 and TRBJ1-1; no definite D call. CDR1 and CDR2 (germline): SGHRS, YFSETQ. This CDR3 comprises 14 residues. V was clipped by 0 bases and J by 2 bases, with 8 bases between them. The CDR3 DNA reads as TGCGCCAGCAGCTTGGGCGCAGATAACACTGAAGCTTTCTTT. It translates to CASSLGADNTEAFF.

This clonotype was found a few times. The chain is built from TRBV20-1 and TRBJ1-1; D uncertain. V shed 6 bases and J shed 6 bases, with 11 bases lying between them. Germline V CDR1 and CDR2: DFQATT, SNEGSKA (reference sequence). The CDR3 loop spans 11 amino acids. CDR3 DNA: TGCAGTGCCGTAGGTGGTCCTGAAGCTTTCTTT. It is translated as CSAVGGPEAFF.

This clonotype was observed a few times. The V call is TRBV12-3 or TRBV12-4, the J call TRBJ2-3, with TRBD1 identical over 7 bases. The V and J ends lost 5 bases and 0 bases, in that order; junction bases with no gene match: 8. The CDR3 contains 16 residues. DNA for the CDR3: TGTGCCAGCAGTAACCCGACAGGGAGAAGCACAGATACGCAGTATTTT. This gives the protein CASSNPTGRSTDTQYF.

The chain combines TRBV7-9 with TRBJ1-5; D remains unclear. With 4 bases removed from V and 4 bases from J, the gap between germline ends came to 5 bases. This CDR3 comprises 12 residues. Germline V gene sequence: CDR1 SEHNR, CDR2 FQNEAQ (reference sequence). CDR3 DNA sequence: TGTGCCAGCAGCTATACAAATCAGCCCCAGCATTTT. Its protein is CASSYTNQPQHF.

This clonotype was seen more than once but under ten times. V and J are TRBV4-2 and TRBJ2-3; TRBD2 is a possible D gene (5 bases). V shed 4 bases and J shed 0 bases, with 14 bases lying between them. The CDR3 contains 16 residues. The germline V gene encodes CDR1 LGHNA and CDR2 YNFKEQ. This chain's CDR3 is CASSLRGRTSTDTQYF. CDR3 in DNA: TGTGCCAGCAGCCTAAGAGGTCGGACTAGCACAGATACGCAGTATTTT.

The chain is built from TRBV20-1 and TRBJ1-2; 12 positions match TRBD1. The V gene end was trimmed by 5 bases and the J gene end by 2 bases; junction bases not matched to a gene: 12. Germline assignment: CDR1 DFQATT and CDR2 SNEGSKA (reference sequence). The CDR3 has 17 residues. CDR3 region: CSAGTPGQGAPNYGYTF. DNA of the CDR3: TGCAGTGCTGGTACCCCGGGACAGGGGGCCCCAAACTATGGCTACACCTTC.

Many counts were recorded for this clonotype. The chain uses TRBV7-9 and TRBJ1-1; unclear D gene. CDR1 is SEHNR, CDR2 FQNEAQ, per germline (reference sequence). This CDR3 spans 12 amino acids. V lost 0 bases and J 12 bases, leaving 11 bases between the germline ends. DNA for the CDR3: TGTGCCAGCAGCTTAGCCACCTTAGAGACTTTCTTT. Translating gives CASSLATLETFF.